What follows are 5 T cell receptor beta chains derived from one specimen sequenced in a study of blood T cells in healthy people across ages. The use of a sample-barcoded 5' primer and a J-beta primer mix characterized a second PCR of 7 to 11 cycles. Via MiXCR, TCRdb re-called the 5' RACE reads, giving one row per CDR3 protein. The data contain about 730,000 distinct CDR3 sequences, about 42% of them singletons. Sequenced: blood. Every receptor here comes from a woman aged 60-75 years in good health.

This clonotype has more than one count but fewer than ten. The chain combines TRBV5-4 with TRBJ2-1; D gene unclear. V lost 2 bases, J lost 4 bases, and 13 bases lay in between. CDR1 and CDR2 from the germline V gene are SGHNT and YYREEE (reference sequence). The CDR3 loop spans 15 amino acids. DNA of the CDR3: TGTGCCAGCAGCTTTAGCAGCACGTCATACAATGAGCAGTTCTTC. It translates to CASSFSSTSYNEQFF.

This clonotype was seen once. The chain combines TRBV10-3 with TRBJ2-3; 9 positions agree with TRBD1. The V and J ends lost 10 bases and 5 bases, in that order; junction bases with no gene match: 13. The CDR3 spans 15 residues. From germline, CDR1 is ENHRY and CDR2 SYGVKD. CDR3 sequence reads: CATGQGSTTGDTQYF. The CDR3 nucleotides read TGTGCCACCGGACAGGGGTCCACCACGGGAGATACGCAGTATTTT.

Here the CDR3 DNA reads TGCAGCGTCCGCCTCCTAGCGGGAGACCACGAGCAGTACTTC. Its protein product is CSVRLLAGDHEQYF. J is TRBJ2-5 and V is TRBV29-1; 10 bases align to TRBD2. The J call may be faulty, since TRBJ2-7 better matches the DNA end. Germline V gene lookup returns CDR1 SQVTM and CDR2 ANQGSEA. CDR3 length: 14 amino acids.

The V gene is TRBV12-3 or TRBV12-4, the J gene TRBJ2-3; 13 positions agree with TRBD2. V was clipped by 7 bases and J by 1 base; unmatched bases: 2. The CDR3 is made up of 15 amino acids. CDR3 DNA sequence: TGTGCCAGCACCGGGACTAGCGGGGGCACAGATACGCAGTATTTT. This encodes CASTGTSGGTDTQYF.

The CDR3 nucleotides are TGCAGTGCCCAACTAGCGGGGGCCCACCAAGAGACCCAGTACTTC. As protein: CSAQLAGAHQETQYF. The V call is TRBV20-1, the J call TRBJ2-5; 11 bases are shared with TRBD2. In germline, CDR1 is DFQATT, CDR2 SNEGSKA (reference sequence). The CDR3 consists of 15 residues. With V trimmed by 6 bases and J by 0 bases, 6 bases remained unmatched.